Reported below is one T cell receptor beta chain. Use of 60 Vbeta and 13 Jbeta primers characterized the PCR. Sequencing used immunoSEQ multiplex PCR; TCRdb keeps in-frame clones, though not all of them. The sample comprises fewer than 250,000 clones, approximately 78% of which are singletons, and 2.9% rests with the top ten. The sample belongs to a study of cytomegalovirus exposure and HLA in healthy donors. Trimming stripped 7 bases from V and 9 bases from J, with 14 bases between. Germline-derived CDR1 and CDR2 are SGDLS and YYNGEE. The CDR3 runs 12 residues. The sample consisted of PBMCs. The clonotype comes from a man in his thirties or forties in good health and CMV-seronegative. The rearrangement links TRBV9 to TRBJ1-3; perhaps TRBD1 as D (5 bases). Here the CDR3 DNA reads TGTGCCAGCGGGGAGGGTAGGGGCACCATATATTTT. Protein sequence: CASGEGRGTIYF. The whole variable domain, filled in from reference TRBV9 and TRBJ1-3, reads DSGVTQTPKHLITATGQRVTLRCSPRSGDLSVYWYQQSLDQGLQFLIQYYNGEERAKGNILERFSAQQFPDLHSELNLSSLELGDSALYFCASGEGRGTIYFGEGSWLTVV.